This T cell receptor (beta chain) originates from a study of blood T cell repertoires in COVID-19. Study-wide background: Sites in the United States, Italy and Spain provided acute and convalescent COVID-19 samples. From T cells, B-cell-depleted T cells, or PBMCs came the material, which was cDNA or gDNA.

Study processing details: Cell counts per sample came from amplifying reference gene primers. Profiled with immunoSEQ multiplex PCR; TCRdb holds only in-frame clones, not every one. V and J calls and clone size are copied from that table; D and trimming were computed from the DNA. The sample carries about 230,000 clones, 83% recorded once. The sequence derives from a woman between 65 and 79 years old with active or convalescent COVID-19. The specimen was peripheral blood.

The CDR3 DNA follows: TGTGCCAGCTCACCCGAAAGGGGGGGAGACACTGAAGCTTTCTTT. Protein product: CASSPERGGDTEAFF. The chain recombines TRBV18 with TRBJ1-1; possible D gene TRBD1, 6 bases. V lost 3 bases to trimming and J lost 3 bases, with 14 bases between them. Germline CDR1 reads KGHSH; CDR2 reads LQKENI. This CDR3 region has 15 residues.